This section outlines one T cell receptor (beta chain) sequence together with its context. Libraries were prepared by immunoSEQ multiplex PCR; TCRdb keeps only in-frame clonotypes and omits some of them. The table records fewer than 65,000 clones, approximately 94% of them present only once. This specimen belongs to a study of T cell changes during pregnancy in multiple sclerosis. V dropped 4 bases and J dropped 0; count of bases not matched to a gene: 16. The CDR3 totals 18 residues. Germline assignment: CDR1 SQVTM and CDR2 ANQGSEA. This chain joins TRBV29-1 and TRBJ2-7, with 9 bases matching TRBD1. The source is a female donor with multiple sclerosis, enrolled in a pregnancy study. The sample here was CD4+ T cells from peripheral blood mononuclear cells, taken in the third trimester of pregnancy. The CDR3 bases are TGCAGCGTTGGGGGGGACAGGGTCCGCGCCGGGAGCTCCTACGAGCAGTACTTC. Its translation: CSVGGDRVRAGSSYEQYF.